These 5 T cell receptor beta chains share one sample of origin, sequenced in a study of T cell responses to AZD1222 COVID-19 vaccine. Using immunoSEQ multiplex PCR, the repertoire was profiled, and TCRdb retains in-frame clones only, with some absent. The sample records roughly 130,000 clones, 88% being singletons. The specimen comprised peripheral blood, sampled on day 0 of AZD1222 vaccination. Source of these receptors: an adult in good health.

This chain connects TRBV7-9 to TRBJ1-1; D is perhaps TRBD1 (6 bases). This CDR3 spans 13 amino acids. The germline V gene encodes CDR1 SEHNR and CDR2 FQNEAQ (reference sequence). Trimming took off 4 bases at V and 2 bases at J, with 8 bases between the two ends. The CDR3 DNA is TGTGCCAGCAGCTGGGGACAAAACACTGAAGCTTTCTTT. It encodes CASSWGQNTEAFF.

The V gene is TRBV27, the J gene TRBJ1-4; 8 nucleotides align to TRBD1. Germline lookup yields CDR1 MNHEY and CDR2 SMNVEV (reference sequence). Unmatched junction bases numbered 8, after V lost 11 bases and J lost 3 bases. The CDR3 has 14 amino acids. The CDR3 spells CAEGLQGANEKLFF. The CDR3, as DNA: TGTGCCGAAGGACTACAGGGGGCTAATGAAAAACTGTTTTTT.

The chain carries TRBV18 and TRBJ1-2, with TRBD1 as a possible D gene (6 bases). Germline-derived CDR1 and CDR2 are KGHSH and LQKENI. V gave up 0 bases and J gave up 3 bases, with 14 bases separating them. This CDR3 region has 16 residues. The CDR3 sequence is CASSPPNGGNDYGYTF. In nucleotides, the CDR3 is TGTGCCAGCTCACCACCGAACGGGGGCAATGACTATGGCTACACCTTC.

This clone was found once. The chain joins TRBV11-2 to TRBJ2-7; D is uncertain. The ends were cut back, 2 bases at V and 6 bases at J, with 5 bases in the middle. CDR1 and CDR2 from the germline V gene are SGHAT and FQNNGV. The CDR3 is 11 amino acids. This CDR3 reads CASSLLAEQYF. The DNA of the CDR3 is TGTGCCAGCAGCTTACTCGCCGAGCAGTACTTC. Based on the CDR3 plus reference TRBV11-2 and TRBJ2-7, the full variable domain is EAGVAQSPRYKIIEKRQSVAFWCNPISGHATLYWYQQILGQGPKLLIQFQNNGVVDDSQLPKDRFSAERLKGVDSTLKIQPAKLEDSAVYLCASSLLAEQYFGPGTRLTVT.

The chain couples TRBV19 to TRBJ2-7, with TRBD1 matching over 7 bases. V lost 0 bases, J lost 3 bases, and 8 bases stayed unmatched. The CDR3 loop spans 16 amino acids. The germline gives CDR1 LNHDA, CDR2 SQIVND (reference sequence). The CDR3, as DNA: TGTGCCAGTAGTATAGATTCGTTCGGGACAGTCTACGAGCAGTACTTC. It encodes CASSIDSFGTVYEQYF.